This T cell receptor beta chain was recovered during a study of cytomegalovirus exposure and HLA in healthy donors. The study's findings and limits: Cytomegalovirus-associated TCR beta chains were listed, numbering some 170.

Details on this clone: Its antigen remains unknown.

Sampled while nominally healthy, donors likely had unrecorded immune exposures. Primers for the PCR totalled 60 Vbeta and 13 Jbeta. Assay: immunoSEQ multiplex PCR; the TCRdb copy retains only in-frame clones and omits some. Of about 240,000 clones in the sample, roughly 82% were seen once. Germline V gives CDR1 SGHTA, CDR2 FQGNSA. The trim removed 1 base at V and 0 bases at J, leaving 3 bases unmatched. The CDR3 totals 16 residues. The receptor comes from a middle-aged woman in good health and CMV-seropositive. The sample comprised PBMCs. V and J are TRBV7-2 and TRBJ2-4; 7 positions agree with TRBD2. The CDR3 loop is CASSLGGGLAKNIQYF. The DNA for the CDR3 is TGTGCCAGCAGCTTAGGGGGGGGATTAGCCAAAAACATTCAGTACTTC.